The source of this TCR beta chain is a study of cytomegalovirus exposure and HLA in healthy donors. The PCR employed 60 Vbeta primers together with 13 Jbeta primers. The protocol was immunoSEQ multiplex PCR, while the TCRdb copy is restricted to in-frame clones and leaves out a portion. The data contain around 55,000 clones, roughly 77% of them seen just once; the ten biggest clones take up around 2.4%. The CDR3 runs 13 residues. With V trimmed by 6 bases and J by 7 bases, 6 bases remained unmatched. Germline assignment: CDR1 MDHEN and CDR2 SYDVKM. This receptor was taken from a female donor in good health and CMV-seronegative. Source material: PBMCs. The J gene is TRBJ2-7, the V gene TRBV28; 10 bases align to TRBD2. Here the CDR3 DNA reads TGTGCCAGCAGCTCACTAGCGGGGTTTGAGCAGTACTTC. Amino acids: CASSSLAGFEQYF.